This entry lists 32 T cell receptor beta chains sequenced from one sample in a study of CXCR3-negative and CXCR3-positive naive CD8 T cells. The TRB libraries of cDNA were built by UMI-labeled 5' RACE. Each CDR3 protein gets one entry in TCRdb, which reprocessed the 5' RACE reads and gives no DNA. Its table records approximately 83,000 distinct CDR3 sequences. Sequenced material: naive CXCR3- CD8+ T cells from blood. The subset: CD45RO-CCR7+CD27+CD95- naive CD8+ T cells lacking CXCR3 (TNR3-). These receptors were collected from a human donor in good health. Some clones in this sample may be carry-over from other donors' samples.

The chain links TRBV12-3 or TRBV12-4 to TRBJ2-1. CDR3 length: 15 amino acids. CDR3 amino acids: CASSFLGLIGNEQFF.

The chain links TRBV10-1 to TRBJ2-1; TCRdb's D call of TRBD2 is untestable without DNA. In germline, CDR1 is WNHNN, CDR2 SYGVQD (reference sequence). CDR3 length: 17 amino acids. This CDR3 is CASSEPRAGGLKNEQFF.

This chain links TRBV29-1 with TRBJ2-7; the D gene TCRdb calls, TRBD1, cannot be checked with no DNA. Germline CDR1 SQVTM, CDR2 ANQGSEA. CDR3 size: 15 residues. CDR3 sequence reads: CSVEPGDRDAYEQYF.

The chain is built from TRBV15 and TRBJ2-7; lacking DNA, the TRBD1 call made by TCRdb goes unchecked. Germline V lookup: CDR1 LNHNV, CDR2 YYDKDF (reference sequence). This CDR3 spans 14 amino acids. The CDR3 region is CATSPWTGSYEQYF.

The genes are TRBV7-8 and TRBJ2-1; TCRdb gives TRBD2 as the D gene, but with no DNA this cannot be confirmed. Per germline, CDR1 SGHVS and CDR2 FQNEAQ. The CDR3 is 17 residues long. This CDR3 reads CASSARARQSSYNEQFF.

V is TRBV5-1 and J is TRBJ2-2; no DNA is available, so the TRBD2 call from TCRdb remains unchecked. Germline V CDR1 and CDR2: SGHRS, YFSETQ. This CDR3 spans 14 amino acids. This CDR3 reads CASQTSGNTGELFF.

V gene TRBV12-3 or TRBV12-4 combines with J gene TRBJ1-1. CDR3 length: 15 amino acids. CDR3 protein: CASSPAVYGNTEAFF.

The chain couples TRBV6-2 or TRBV6-3 to TRBJ1-2; TCRdb proposes TRBD1, but this gene call is untestable without DNA. Per germline, CDR1 MNHEY and CDR2 SVGEGT. The CDR3 consists of 15 residues. The chain's CDR3 is CASSYSSSGSYGYTF.

The CDR3: CASSDLPSGIVDEQFF. V is TRBV6-4 and J is TRBJ2-1; absent DNA, TCRdb's TRBD2 call cannot be checked. This CDR3 region has 16 residues. Germline V gene sequence: CDR1 MRHNA, CDR2 SNTAGT.

The CDR3 sequence: CASSDGLQNTEAFF. This chain connects TRBV2 to TRBJ1-1. The germline V gene has CDR1 SNHLY and CDR2 FYNNEI. CDR3 length: 14 residues. The variable domain in full, completed from reference TRBV2 and TRBJ1-1, reads EPEVTQTPSHQVTQMGQEVILRCVPISNHLYFYWYRQILGQKVEFLVSFYNNEISEKSEIFDDQFSVERPDGSNFTLKIRSTKLEDSAMYFCASSDGLQNTEAFFGQGTRLTVV.

The rearrangement joins TRBV20-1 to TRBJ2-7; absent DNA, TCRdb's TRBD1 call cannot be checked. This CDR3 is 13 amino acids long. Germline CDR1 DFQATT, CDR2 SNEGSKA (reference sequence). The CDR3 reads CSAREGQLGEQYF.

This chain links TRBV29-1 with TRBJ2-2; TCRdb returns TRBD2, unconfirmable since there is no DNA. The CDR3 is 11 amino acids. Germline CDR1 and CDR2: SQVTM and ANQGSEA. The CDR3 reads CSVLVAGELFF.

This chain connects TRBV20-1 to TRBJ1-5. Germline V gene lookup returns CDR1 DFQATT and CDR2 SNEGSKA (reference sequence). The CDR3 totals 16 residues. Here the CDR3 reads CSAQDLGEGVNQPQHF.

This chain joins TRBV4-1 and TRBJ2-3. Looked up from germline, CDR1 is MGHRA and CDR2 is YSYEKL. The CDR3 extends over 14 amino acids. The CDR3 spells CASSQVRILDTQYF.

The V and J genes are TRBV4-1 and TRBJ1-2. Germline CDR1 and CDR2: MGHRA and YSYEKL. The CDR3 is 15 residues long. This CDR3 is CACSRLVDWDYGYTF.

V is TRBV29-1 and J is TRBJ2-3; the TCRdb call, TRBD2, lacks DNA for checking. Germline V gives CDR1 SQVTM, CDR2 ANQGSEA. This CDR3 comprises 14 residues. This CDR3 is CSGRTSGREDTQYF.

The rearrangement uses TRBV28 and TRBJ2-5; with no DNA, the TCRdb D assignment of TRBD1 cannot be verified. From germline, CDR1 is MDHEN and CDR2 SYDVKM. This CDR3 comprises 17 residues. CDR3 sequence: CASSSRYRDRGPETQYF.

The genes are TRBV5-1 and TRBJ2-7; the D call of TRBD1 rests on TCRdb alone, since no DNA is present to check it. The CDR3 covers 14 residues. CDR1 and CDR2 (germline): SGHRS, YFSETQ. The CDR3 reads CASSTGQGIGEQYF. Complete variable domain (other parts from reference TRBV5-1 and TRBJ2-7): KAGVTQTPRYLIKTRGQQVTLSCSPISGHRSVSWYQQTPGQGLQFLFEYFSETQRNKGNFPGRFSGRQFSNSRSEMNVSTLELGDSALYLCASSTGQGIGEQYFGPGTRLTVT.

The gene calls are TRBV5-6 and TRBJ2-1; TCRdb selects TRBD1, and the lack of DNA leaves this call unchecked. The germline CDR1 and CDR2 sequences are SGHDT and YYEEEE. This CDR3 has 15 residues. The CDR3 sequence is CASSLGAGQDNEQFF. The whole variable domain, remainder taken from reference TRBV5-6 and TRBJ2-1, is DAGVTQSPTHLIKTRGQQVTLRCSPKSGHDTVSWYQQALGQGPQFIFQYYEEEERQRGNFPDRFSGHQFPNYSSELNVNALLLGDSALYLCASSLGAGQDNEQFFGPGTRLTVL.

This chain connects TRBV29-1 to TRBJ2-7. This CDR3 is built from 12 residues. Germline V lookup: CDR1 SQVTM, CDR2 ANQGSEA. CDR3 protein: CSVEEFCHEQYF.

The rearrangement uses TRBV19 and TRBJ2-1; there is no DNA to check the TCRdb D call of TRBD1. The CDR3 has 15 amino acids. The germline V gene encodes CDR1 LNHDA and CDR2 SQIVND (reference sequence). CDR3 loop: CASSLARDARFVQFF. The complete variable domain, with remaining parts taken from reference TRBV19 and TRBJ2-1, reads DGGITQSPKYLFRKEGQNVTLSCEQNLNHDAMYWYRQDPGQGLRLIYYSQIVNDFQKGDIAEGYSVSREKKESFPLTVTSAQKNPTAFYLCASSLARDARFVQFFGPGTRLTVL.

The chain employs TRBV20-1 and TRBJ1-2. The CDR3 loop spans 15 amino acids. Germline CDR1 is DFQATT and CDR2 is SNEGSKA (reference sequence). CDR3 sequence: CSARDLSGEGYGYTF.

The chain uses TRBV7-9 and TRBJ1-5; TCRdb calls TRBD1, which cannot be checked without DNA. Germline V lookup: CDR1 SEHNR, CDR2 FQNEAQ (reference sequence). CDR3 length equals 14 residues. CDR3 loop: CASSPGTGNQPQHF.

Here the CDR3 reads CASSQDLWKSSNSPLHF. The chain employs TRBV4-3 and TRBJ1-6. Germline V gene data show CDR1 as LGHNA and CDR2 as YSLEER. CDR3 length: 17 residues.

The rearrangement joins TRBV28 to TRBJ2-7. The CDR3 spans 12 residues. Germline assignment: CDR1 MDHEN and CDR2 SYDVKM. The CDR3 is CASSFPGYEQYF. The variable domain in full, with the rest retrieved from reference TRBV28 and TRBJ2-7, is DVKVTQSSRYLVKRTGEKVFLECVQDMDHENMFWYRQDPGLGLRLIYFSYDVKMKEKGDIPEGYSVSREKKERFSLILESASTNQTSMYLCASSFPGYEQYFGPGTRLTVT.

The genes are TRBV3-1 and TRBJ2-1; TCRdb's D call, TRBD1, is unchecked because there is no DNA. The CDR3 has 15 amino acids. The germline gives CDR1 LGHDT, CDR2 YNNKEL (reference sequence). The CDR3 here is CASSQDRGLYNEQFF.

The J gene is TRBJ1-3, the V gene TRBV28; TCRdb's D gene call, TRBD1, goes unchecked for lack of DNA. CDR1 and CDR2 (germline): MDHEN, SYDVKM. The CDR3 extends over 14 amino acids. CDR3 region: CASSPGFSGNTIYF.

V is TRBV7-3 and J is TRBJ2-2; TCRdb's assignment of TRBD1 cannot be checked, as there is no DNA. This CDR3 spans 16 amino acids. CDR1 is SGHTA, CDR2 FQGTGA, per germline. CDR3 protein: CASSSLQGRNTGELFF. Together with reference TRBV7-3 and TRBJ2-2, the CDR3 gives the full variable domain: GAGVSQTPSNKVTEKGKYVELRCDPISGHTALYWYRQSLGQGPEFLIYFQGTGAADDSGLPNDRFFAVRPEGSVSTLKIQRTERGDSAVYLCASSSLQGRNTGELFFGEGSRLTVL.

The chain couples TRBV7-9 to TRBJ2-1; TCRdb proposes TRBD1, but this gene call is untestable without DNA. Germline V CDR1 and CDR2: SEHNR, FQNEAQ (reference sequence). The CDR3 contains 18 residues. The CDR3 sequence: CASSLASGFLSSYNEQFF.

The gene calls are TRBV6-6 and TRBJ2-5; the TCRdb D gene call, TRBD1, has no DNA to confirm it. This CDR3 has 15 amino acids. Looked up from germline, CDR1 is MNHNY and CDR2 is SVGAGI (reference sequence). CDR3 sequence: CASSPREKLQETQYF.

The gene calls are TRBV6-6 and TRBJ1-6; TCRdb indicates TRBD1, and absent DNA this call remains unverified. Germline V gene data show CDR1 as MNHNY and CDR2 as SVGAGI (reference sequence). There are 16 residues in the CDR3. CDR3 sequence: CASSTGRSSYNSPLHF.

The rearrangement links TRBV30 to TRBJ1-1; TCRdb's D call of TRBD1 is untestable without DNA. The CDR3 runs to 13 residues. CDR1 is GTSNPN and CDR2 is SVGIG in the germline V gene (reference sequence). CDR3: CAWTGQPNTEAFF.